Following are 24 T cell receptor beta chains from one sample sequenced in a study of CD8 T cells in ankylosing spondylitis. Study-wide findings and caveats: There was a TCR beta motif, made of several highly homologous variants, that appeared characteristic of ankylosing spondylitis blood.

Their recognized antigens are unknown. Each CDR3 protein is one row after TCRdb ran MiXCR on the 5' RACE reads. Of a few hundred thousand distinct CDR3 sequences in the sample, about 22% were seen once. The sample was blood, either unsorted or a sorted T cell fraction (not recorded which). These TCRs come from a male donor with ankylosing spondylitis.

The chain employs TRBV7-2 and TRBJ2-2, with TRBD1 identical over 8 bases. Germline CDR1 reads SGHTA; CDR2 reads FQGNSA. The CDR3 loop spans 15 amino acids. V was pared by 5 bases and J by 4 bases, with 6 bases of the junction left unmatched. CDR3 amino acids: CASSPRQGITGELFF. Written as DNA, the CDR3 is TGTGCCAGCAGCCCTCGACAGGGGATCACCGGGGAGCTGTTTTTT. Full variable domain (rest looked up from reference TRBV7-2 and TRBJ2-2): GAGVSQSPSNKVTEKGKDVELRCDPISGHTALYWYRQSLGQGLEFLIYFQGNSAPDKSGLPSDRFSAERTGGSVSTLTIQRTQQEDSAVYLCASSPRQGITGELFFGEGSRLTVL.

This rearrangement joins TRBV12-3 or TRBV12-4 to TRBJ2-7; TRBD1 aligns across 8 bases. CDR3 size: 13 residues. Trimming cost V 1 base and J 7 bases; bases outside gene matches: 3. CDR3 bases: TGTGCCAGCAGTTTAGGGGACAGGCGTGAGCAGTACTTC. It yields the protein CASSLGDRREQYF.

The chain combines TRBV20-1 with TRBJ2-7; either TRBD1 or TRBD2 may supply D (6 bases each). Deletions cut 4 bases from V and 6 bases from J, with 19 bases between. The V gene's germline CDR1 is DFQATT and CDR2 SNEGSKA (reference sequence). The CDR3 contains 14 residues. The CDR3 loop reads CSATGDNGLLEQYF. In DNA, the CDR3 is TGCAGTGCTACAGGGGATAACGGACTACTCGAGCAGTACTTC.

This clonotype turned up a few times. This rearrangement joins TRBV9 to TRBJ1-2, with no clear D. V was shortened by 0 bases and J by 3 bases, with 12 bases between the two germline ends. Germline CDR1 and CDR2: SGDLS and YYNGEE. CDR3 length equals 15 residues. The CDR3: CASSVGPNEDYGYTF. CDR3 nucleotide sequence: TGTGCCAGCAGCGTAGGTCCAAACGAGGACTATGGCTACACCTTC.

This clonotype was detected many times. The genes are TRBV5-1 and TRBJ2-6; TRBD1 or TRBD2 may be the D gene (5 bases each). The CDR3 sequence is 16 residues long. V dropped 0 bases and J dropped 4 bases, with 11 bases sitting between them. Germline-derived CDR1 and CDR2 are SGHRS and YFSETQ. The CDR3 sequence is CASSLALWDGANVLTF. CDR3 bases: TGCGCCAGCAGCTTGGCTTTGTGGGACGGGGCCAACGTCCTGACTTTC. The variable domain in full, completed from reference TRBV5-1 and TRBJ2-6, reads KAGVTQTPRYLIKTRGQQVTLSCSPISGHRSVSWYQQTPGQGLQFLFEYFSETQRNKGNFPGRFSGRQFSNSRSEMNVSTLELGDSALYLCASSLALWDGANVLTFGAGSRLTVL.

The V call is TRBV27, the J call TRBJ2-7; possibly TRBD1 for D (6 bases). V was clipped by 4 bases and J by 4 bases, with 14 bases between them. Germline CDR1 reads MNHEY; CDR2 reads SMNVEV (reference sequence). This CDR3 region has 14 residues. The CDR3 region has the DNA TGTGCCAGCAGTTGGGTCCGGGACAATTACGAGCAGTACTTC. It is translated as CASSWVRDNYEQYF.

This sequence joins TRBV18 and TRBJ2-5; D might be TRBD2 (6 bases). Germline CDR1 reads KGHSH; CDR2 reads LQKENI. The CDR3 spans 15 residues. Trimming left V 1 base short and J 4 bases short, with 13 bases between. The CDR3 sequence: CASSPRDGRRETQYF. CDR3 DNA sequence: TGTGCCAGCTCACCACGGGACGGGAGAAGAGAGACCCAGTACTTC.

This clonotype has only a few counts. V gene TRBV24-1 combines with J gene TRBJ2-1; 7 nucleotides line up with TRBD2. Germline loops: CDR1 KGHDR, CDR2 SFDVKD. This CDR3 is built from 16 residues. V was pared by 3 bases and J by 2 bases, with 6 bases of the junction left unmatched. CDR3 in DNA: TGTGCCACCAGTGATACCTCTAGCGGCACCTACAATGAGCAGTTCTTC. This sequence encodes CATSDTSSGTYNEQFF.

The chain recombines TRBV20-1 with TRBJ2-3, with D unresolved. Trimming removed 3 bases at V and 4 bases at J, with 17 bases between. Per the germline V gene, CDR1 is DFQATT and CDR2 is SNEGSKA (reference sequence). This CDR3 is built from 15 residues. Here the CDR3 DNA reads TGCAGTGCTAGTCTCTGGGGAAGAAGTCCAGATACGCAGTATTTT. As protein: CSASLWGRSPDTQYF.

V and J are TRBV20-1 and TRBJ1-5, with D unresolved. Germline CDR1 DFQATT, CDR2 SNEGSKA (reference sequence). The CDR3 is 16 residues long. V gave up 0 bases and J gave up 4 bases, with 16 bases separating them. The CDR3 loop is CSARDSGLPGNQPQHF. Here the CDR3 DNA reads TGCAGTGCTAGAGATTCTGGACTCCCTGGGAATCAGCCCCAGCATTTT.

This clonotype was observed a handful of times. This rearrangement joins TRBV20-1 to TRBJ1-2, with D hard to call. The germline V gene encodes CDR1 DFQATT and CDR2 SNEGSKA (reference sequence). CDR3 length equals 14 residues. Trimming stripped 7 bases from V and 0 bases from J, with 15 bases between. The CDR3 reads CSEVSLRANYGYTF. The CDR3 DNA is TGCAGTGAAGTCTCGCTCCGGGCTAACTATGGCTACACCTTC.

This clonotype was detected only a few times. The chain uses TRBV27 and TRBJ1-6; 9 bases are shared with TRBD1. Germline CDR1 reads MNHEY; CDR2 reads SMNVEV (reference sequence). The CDR3 sequence is 14 residues long. V trimming: 2 bases; J trimming: 10 bases; junction bases outside the gene matches: 3. The CDR3 nucleotides read TGTGCCAGCAGTTTAAGACAGGGGGGATCACCCCTCCACTTT. Amino acids: CASSLRQGGSPLHF.

This clonotype was recorded only once. The chain joins TRBV7-2 to TRBJ1-4; no definite D call. There are 17 residues in the CDR3. The V gene lost 4 bases and the J gene lost 0 bases, with 15 bases spanning the gap. Germline values: CDR1 SGHTA, CDR2 FQGNSA. CDR3 loop: CASSYISMATTNEKLFF. The CDR3 nucleotides are TGTGCCAGCAGCTACATTTCGATGGCCACAACTAATGAAAAACTGTTTTTT.

This clonotype has only a few counts. The CDR3 loop is CASSFGGAVETQYF. In DNA, the CDR3 is TGCGCCAGCAGCTTCGGGGGAGCGGTGGAGACCCAGTACTTC. V is TRBV5-1 and J is TRBJ2-5, with D perhaps matching TRBD2 (6 bases). With 2 bases removed from V and 5 bases from J, the gap between germline ends came to 13 bases. Germline loops: CDR1 SGHRS, CDR2 YFSETQ. The CDR3 has 14 amino acids.

The chain is built from TRBV18 and TRBJ2-7; D remains ambiguous. This CDR3 has 14 residues. From germline, CDR1 is KGHSH and CDR2 LQKENI. The V end was cut by 3 bases, the J end by 2 bases, with 11 bases between. CDR3 loop: CASSPSTNPYEQYF. The DNA for the CDR3 is TGTGCCAGCTCACCCTCGACAAACCCCTACGAGCAGTACTTC.

This clonotype occurred a few times. V gene TRBV28 combines with J gene TRBJ2-1; 9 bases map to TRBD1. Germline CDR1 reads MDHEN; CDR2 reads SYDVKM. With V trimmed by 6 bases and J by 9 bases, 6 bases remained unmatched. This CDR3 is 13 amino acids long. CDR3 sequence reads: CASRGTGWFEQFF. In nucleotides, the CDR3 is TGTGCCAGCAGAGGGACAGGGTGGTTTGAGCAGTTCTTC.

CDR3 coding DNA: TGTGCCAGCAGCCAAGATGGGACGCGACTAGCGACAAATGAGCAGTTCTTC. Translated, it gives CASSQDGTRLATNEQFF. The chain recombines TRBV4-2 with TRBJ2-1, with TRBD2 identical over 8 bases. Per the germline V gene, CDR1 is LGHNA and CDR2 is YNFKEQ. The CDR3 has 17 residues. With 0 bases clipped from V and 7 bases from J, the junction kept 11 bases outside the gene matches.

This clonotype was seen more than once but under ten times. The CDR3 nucleotides read TGTGCCAGCAGCTTGTTACTAGCGGGAGCCTACGAGCAGTACTTC. This gives the protein CASSLLLAGAYEQYF. The rearrangement uses TRBV5-6 and TRBJ2-7; the match to TRBD2 covers 11 bases. The CDR3 length is 15 residues. Germline CDR1 reads SGHDT; CDR2 reads YYEEEE. Trimming cost V 1 base and J 2 bases; bases outside gene matches: 2.

The rearrangement uses TRBV5-1 and TRBJ1-2; D is undetermined. Per the germline V gene, CDR1 is SGHRS and CDR2 is YFSETQ. V was clipped by 0 bases and J by 4 bases, with 7 bases between them. This CDR3 has 13 residues. The CDR3 sequence: CASSLESLYGYTF. For the CDR3, the DNA is TGCGCCAGCAGCTTGGAATCACTCTATGGCTACACCTTC.

The chain joins TRBV12-3 or TRBV12-4 to TRBJ1-3; no clear D. The CDR3 has 11 residues. The V end was cut by 3 bases, the J end by 9 bases, with 6 bases between. Here the CDR3 reads CASSLKGTIYF. In DNA form, the CDR3 reads TGTGCCAGCAGTTTGAAGGGCACCATATATTTT.

There are a few counts of this clonotype. The V and J genes are TRBV25-1 and TRBJ1-4; D possibly corresponds to TRBD1 (6 bases). The ends were cut back, 0 bases at V and 6 bases at J, with 11 bases in the middle. This CDR3 contains 15 residues. Germline loops: CDR1 MGHDK, CDR2 SYGVNS. In DNA form, the CDR3 reads TGTGCCAGCAGTGAATATGGGGCAGGGGATGAAAAACTGTTTTTT. It specifies CASSEYGAGDEKLFF.

This rearrangement joins TRBV19 to TRBJ2-2, with a weak D call TRBD1 (5 bases). The CDR3 sequence is 15 residues long. Trimming removed 7 bases at V and 0 bases at J, with 12 bases between. Germline V lookup: CDR1 LNHDA, CDR2 SQIVND (reference sequence). The DNA of the CDR3 is TGTGCCAGTAAAATGGGGCTCCCGAACACCGGGGAGCTGTTTTTT. Residues: CASKMGLPNTGELFF.

V usage is TRBV5-1 and J usage is TRBJ2-1; TRBD2 aligns across 10 bases. This CDR3 is built from 16 residues. Per germline, CDR1 SGHRS and CDR2 YFSETQ. V shed 0 bases and J 9 bases; nucleotides not matched to a gene: 9. The CDR3, as DNA: TGCGCCAGCAGCTTGGCCCAGGTAATAGCGGGAGGTGAGCAGTTCTTC. This encodes CASSLAQVIAGGEQFF.

The chain uses TRBV25-1 and TRBJ2-6; the D gene is possibly TRBD1 (6 bases). The CDR3 totals 16 residues. Germline values: CDR1 MGHDK, CDR2 SYGVNS. Trimming shortened V by 3 bases and J by 1 base, and 10 bases separated the two germline ends. CDR3 residues: CASSEARGSGANVLTF. In DNA form, the CDR3 reads TGTGCCAGCAGTGAGGCCAGGGGATCTGGGGCCAACGTCCTGACTTTC.